What follows are 6 T cell receptor beta chains derived from one specimen sequenced in a study of blood T cell repertoires in COVID-19 (dated by TCRdb to about 2020). Libraries were built with the immunoSEQ multiplex PCR assay. What TCRdb holds here is the immuneACCESS table cut down to in-frame rearrangements. Part of the clones is not present; checked against another copy, under half of the missing clones reflect an unresolved V gene, and the others are unexplained. The sample has 60,000 to 70,000 clones on record, approximately 84% of them singletons. The ten largest clones add up to around 4.1% of the sample. Sequences were obtained from peripheral blood. The source is a woman aged 55-69 years with acute or convalescent COVID-19.

The chain joins TRBV24-1 to TRBJ2-3; D possibly corresponds to TRBD2 (6 bases). V was trimmed by 4 bases and J by 2 bases, leaving 12 bases between them. CDR1 and CDR2 from the germline V gene are KGHDR and SFDVKD. The CDR3 totals 15 residues. The CDR3 coding sequence is TGTGCCACCAGTGACTCCGCGGGGATCACAGATACGCAGTATTTT. It translates to CATSDSAGITDTQYF.

V and J are TRBV5-6 and TRBJ2-5, with TRBD1 matching 7 bases. V gave up 4 bases and J gave up 4 bases; unmatched junction bases: 4. The germline V gene has CDR1 SGHDT and CDR2 YYEEEE. This CDR3 region has 13 residues. CDR3 amino acids: CASSTDRVETQYF. CDR3 bases: TGTGCCAGCAGCACAGACAGGGTAGAGACCCAGTACTTC.

The chain employs TRBV19 and TRBJ1-2; TRBD1 matches at 7 bases. CDR1 is LNHDA, CDR2 SQIVND, per germline (reference sequence). The CDR3 is 14 residues long. V shed 8 bases and J 4 bases; nucleotides not matched to a gene: 10. CDR3 sequence (DNA): TGTGCCAGTTCCCAAACCCGGGACAGCTATGGCTACACCTTC. It translates to CASSQTRDSYGYTF.

Here the CDR3 DNA reads TGTGCCAGCAGTTTAATCGGGGGCACTGAAGCTTTCTTT. It is translated as CASSLIGGTEAFF. The gene calls are TRBV6-5 and TRBJ1-1; a possible D gene is TRBD1 (5 bases). Trimming stripped 4 bases from V and 4 bases from J, with 10 bases between. CDR1 MNHEY and CDR2 SVGAGI come from the germline V gene. CDR3 size: 13 residues.

This clone was seen just once. The chain has TRBV10-3 and TRBJ1-2; no reliable D call. Trimming removed 3 bases from V and 1 base from J, with 3 bases in between. Germline CDR1 and CDR2: ENHRY and SYGVKD. This CDR3 comprises 12 residues. CDR3 coding DNA: TGTGCCATCAGTGACAGTAACTATGGCTACACCTTC. Protein sequence: CAISDSNYGYTF.

The J gene is TRBJ1-1, the V gene TRBV19; perhaps TRBD1 as D (5 bases). CDR1 and CDR2 from the germline V gene are LNHDA and SQIVND (reference sequence). This CDR3 is 14 amino acids long. Trimming shortened V by 1 base and J by 4 bases, and 10 bases separated the two germline ends. The CDR3 sequence is CASSIVVDSTEAFF. The CDR3 coding sequence is TGTGCCAGTAGTATAGTAGTCGACAGCACTGAAGCTTTCTTT.